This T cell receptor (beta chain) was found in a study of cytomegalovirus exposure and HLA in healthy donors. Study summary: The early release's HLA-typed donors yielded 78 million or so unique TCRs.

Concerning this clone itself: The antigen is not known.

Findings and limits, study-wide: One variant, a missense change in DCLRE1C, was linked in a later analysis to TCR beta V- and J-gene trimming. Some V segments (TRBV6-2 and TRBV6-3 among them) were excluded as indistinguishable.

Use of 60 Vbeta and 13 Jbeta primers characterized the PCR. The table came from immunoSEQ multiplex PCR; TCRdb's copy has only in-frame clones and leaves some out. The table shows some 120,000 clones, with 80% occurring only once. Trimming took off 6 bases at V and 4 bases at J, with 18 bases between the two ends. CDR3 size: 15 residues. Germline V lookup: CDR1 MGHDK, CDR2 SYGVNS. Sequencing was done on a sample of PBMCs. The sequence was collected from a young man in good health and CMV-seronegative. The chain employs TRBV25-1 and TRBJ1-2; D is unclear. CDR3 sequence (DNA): TGTGCCAGCAGCCCCCGGGGAAGGGCCGGCTATGGCTACACCTTC. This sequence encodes CASSPRGRAGYGYTF.